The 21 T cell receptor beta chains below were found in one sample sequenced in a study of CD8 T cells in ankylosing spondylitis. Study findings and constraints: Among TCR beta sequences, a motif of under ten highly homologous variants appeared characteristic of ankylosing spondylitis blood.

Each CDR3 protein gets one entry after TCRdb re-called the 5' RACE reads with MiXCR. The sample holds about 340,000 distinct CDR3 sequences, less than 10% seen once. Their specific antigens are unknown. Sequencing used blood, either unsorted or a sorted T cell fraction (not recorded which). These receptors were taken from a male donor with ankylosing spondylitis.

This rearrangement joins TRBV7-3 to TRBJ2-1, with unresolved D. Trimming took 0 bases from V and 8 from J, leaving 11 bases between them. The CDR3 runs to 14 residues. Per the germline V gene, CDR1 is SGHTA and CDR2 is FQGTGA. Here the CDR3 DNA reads TGTGCCAGCAGCTTAACTGATGGGCTGGATGAGCAGTTCTTC. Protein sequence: CASSLTDGLDEQFF.

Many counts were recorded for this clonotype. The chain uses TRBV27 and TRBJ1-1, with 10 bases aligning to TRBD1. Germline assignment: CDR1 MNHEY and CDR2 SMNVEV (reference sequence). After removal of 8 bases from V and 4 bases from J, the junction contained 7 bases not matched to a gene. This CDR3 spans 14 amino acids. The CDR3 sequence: CASGTGTGVTEAFF. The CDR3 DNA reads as TGTGCCAGCGGCACCGGGACAGGGGTCACTGAAGCTTTCTTT.

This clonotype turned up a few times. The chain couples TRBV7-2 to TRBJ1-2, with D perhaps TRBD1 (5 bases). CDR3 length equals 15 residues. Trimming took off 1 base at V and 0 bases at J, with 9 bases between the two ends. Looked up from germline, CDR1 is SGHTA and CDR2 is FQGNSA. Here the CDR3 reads CASSLVGTANYGYTF. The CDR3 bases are TGTGCCAGCAGCTTAGTCGGGACGGCTAACTATGGCTACACCTTC.

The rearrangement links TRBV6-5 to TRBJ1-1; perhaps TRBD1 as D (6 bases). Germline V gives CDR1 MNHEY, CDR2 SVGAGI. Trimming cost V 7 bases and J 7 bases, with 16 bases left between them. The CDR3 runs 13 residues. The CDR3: CASIKTGRGEAFF. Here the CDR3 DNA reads TGTGCCAGCATTAAGACAGGACGCGGTGAAGCTTTCTTT.

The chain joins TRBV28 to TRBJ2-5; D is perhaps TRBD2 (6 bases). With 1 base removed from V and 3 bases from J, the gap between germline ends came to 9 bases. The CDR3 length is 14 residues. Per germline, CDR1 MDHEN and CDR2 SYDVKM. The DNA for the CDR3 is TGTGCCAGCAGTTTATTGGGACTTAAAGAGACCCAGTACTTC. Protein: CASSLLGLKETQYF.

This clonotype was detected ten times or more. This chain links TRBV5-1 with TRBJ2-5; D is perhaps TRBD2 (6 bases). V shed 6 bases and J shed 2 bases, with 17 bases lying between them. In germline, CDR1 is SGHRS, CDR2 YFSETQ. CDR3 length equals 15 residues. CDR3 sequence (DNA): TGCGCCAGCACCTCCTTTAGCGGAACTCAAGAGACCCAGTACTTC. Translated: CASTSFSGTQETQYF.

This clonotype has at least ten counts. CDR3 nucleotides: TGTGCCAGCAGCCAAGATCAACTAGTCGGAACCTACGAGCAGTACTTC. Translated: CASSQDQLVGTYEQYF. V and J are TRBV3-1 and TRBJ2-7; TRBD2 might be the D (5 bases). Germline V lookup: CDR1 LGHDT, CDR2 YNNKEL (reference sequence). V was trimmed by 0 bases and J by 2 bases, leaving 14 bases between them. The CDR3 is 16 amino acids.

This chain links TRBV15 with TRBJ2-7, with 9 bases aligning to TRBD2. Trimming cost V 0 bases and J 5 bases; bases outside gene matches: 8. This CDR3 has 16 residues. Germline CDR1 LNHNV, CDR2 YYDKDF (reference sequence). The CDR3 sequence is CATSRDRVAGVNEQYF. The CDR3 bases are TGTGCCACCAGCAGAGATAGAGTAGCGGGAGTGAACGAGCAGTACTTC.

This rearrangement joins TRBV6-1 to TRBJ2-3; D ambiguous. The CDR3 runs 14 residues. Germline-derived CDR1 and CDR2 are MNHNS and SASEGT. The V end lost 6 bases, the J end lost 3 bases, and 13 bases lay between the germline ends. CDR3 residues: CASSADFRTDTQYF. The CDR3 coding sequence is TGTGCCAGCAGCGCCGACTTCCGGACAGATACGCAGTATTTT.

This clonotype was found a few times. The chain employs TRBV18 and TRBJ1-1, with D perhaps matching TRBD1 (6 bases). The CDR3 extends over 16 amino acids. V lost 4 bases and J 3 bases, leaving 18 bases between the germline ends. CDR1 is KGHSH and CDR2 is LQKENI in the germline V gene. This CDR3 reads CASSRRDIRDHTEAFF. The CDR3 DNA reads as TGTGCCAGCTCACGACGGGACATCCGGGATCACACTGAAGCTTTCTTT.

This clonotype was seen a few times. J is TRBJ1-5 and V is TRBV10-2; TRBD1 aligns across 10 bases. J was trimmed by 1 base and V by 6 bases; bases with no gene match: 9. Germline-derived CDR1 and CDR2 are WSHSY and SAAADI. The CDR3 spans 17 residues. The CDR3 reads CASRSGTGAGSNQPQHF. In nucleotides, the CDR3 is TGCGCCAGCAGGTCCGGGACAGGGGCGGGAAGCAATCAGCCCCAGCATTTT.

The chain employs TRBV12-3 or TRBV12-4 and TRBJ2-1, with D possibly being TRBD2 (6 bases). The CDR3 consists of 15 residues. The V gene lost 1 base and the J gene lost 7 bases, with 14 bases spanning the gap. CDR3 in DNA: TGTGCCAGCAGTTTAGAGGGACTCCCGGAGAATGAGCAGTTCTTC. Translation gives CASSLEGLPENEQFF.

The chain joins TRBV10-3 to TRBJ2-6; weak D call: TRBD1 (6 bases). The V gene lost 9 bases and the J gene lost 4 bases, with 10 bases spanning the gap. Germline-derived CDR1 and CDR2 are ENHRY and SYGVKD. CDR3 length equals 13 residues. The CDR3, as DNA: TGTGCCATTGGGGGCTCCGGGGCCAACGTCCTGACTTTC. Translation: CAIGGSGANVLTF.

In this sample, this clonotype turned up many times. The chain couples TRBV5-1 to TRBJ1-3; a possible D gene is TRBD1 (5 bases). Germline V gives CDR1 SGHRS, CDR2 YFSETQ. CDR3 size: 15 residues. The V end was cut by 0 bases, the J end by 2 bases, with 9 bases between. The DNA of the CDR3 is TGCGCCAGCAGCTTGGATGGGGCCCCTGGAAACACCATATATTTT. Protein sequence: CASSLDGAPGNTIYF.

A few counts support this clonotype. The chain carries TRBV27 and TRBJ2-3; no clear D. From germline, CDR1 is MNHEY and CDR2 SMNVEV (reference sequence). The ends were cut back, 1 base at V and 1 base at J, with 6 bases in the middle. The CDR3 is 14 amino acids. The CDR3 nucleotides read TGTGCCAGCAGTTTATATCGTGGCACAGATACGCAGTATTTT. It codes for CASSLYRGTDTQYF.

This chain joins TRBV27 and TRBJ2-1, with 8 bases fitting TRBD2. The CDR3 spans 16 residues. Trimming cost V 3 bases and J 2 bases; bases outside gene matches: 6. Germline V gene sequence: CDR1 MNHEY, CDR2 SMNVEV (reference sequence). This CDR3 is CASSFLSGGPYNEQFF. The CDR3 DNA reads TGTGCCAGCAGTTTTCTCTCGGGAGGGCCCTACAATGAGCAGTTCTTC.

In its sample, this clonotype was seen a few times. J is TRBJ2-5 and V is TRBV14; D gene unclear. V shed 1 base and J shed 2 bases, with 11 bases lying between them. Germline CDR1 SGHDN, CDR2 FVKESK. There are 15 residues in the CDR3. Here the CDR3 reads CASSQGEHRQETQYF. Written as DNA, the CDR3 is TGTGCCAGCAGCCAAGGTGAACACCGACAAGAGACCCAGTACTTC.

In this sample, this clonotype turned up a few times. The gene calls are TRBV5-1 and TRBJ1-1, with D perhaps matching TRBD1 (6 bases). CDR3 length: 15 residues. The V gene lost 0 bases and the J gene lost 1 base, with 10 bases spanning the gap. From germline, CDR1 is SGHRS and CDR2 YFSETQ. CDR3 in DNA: TGCGCCAGCAGCTTGGCCAGGGACAAGAACACTGAAGCTTTCTTT. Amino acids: CASSLARDKNTEAFF.

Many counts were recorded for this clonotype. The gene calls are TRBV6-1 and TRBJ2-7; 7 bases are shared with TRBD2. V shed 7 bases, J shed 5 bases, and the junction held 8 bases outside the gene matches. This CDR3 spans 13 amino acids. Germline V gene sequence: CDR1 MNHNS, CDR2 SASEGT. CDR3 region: CASIGGSFHEQYF. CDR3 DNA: TGTGCCAGCATCGGCGGGAGCTTCCACGAGCAGTACTTC.

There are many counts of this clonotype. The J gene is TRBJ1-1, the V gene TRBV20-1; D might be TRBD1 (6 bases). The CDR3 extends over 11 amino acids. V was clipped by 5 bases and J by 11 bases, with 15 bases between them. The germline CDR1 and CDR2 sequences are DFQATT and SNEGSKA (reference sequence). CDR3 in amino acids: CSAGTSWGAFF. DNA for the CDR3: TGCAGTGCTGGGACATCCTGGGGGGCTTTCTTT.

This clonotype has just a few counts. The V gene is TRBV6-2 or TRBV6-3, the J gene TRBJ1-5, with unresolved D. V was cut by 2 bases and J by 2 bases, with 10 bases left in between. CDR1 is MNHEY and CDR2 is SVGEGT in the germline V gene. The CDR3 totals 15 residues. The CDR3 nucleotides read TGTGCCAGCAGTTACCATCGTCGGGGCAATCAGCCCCAGCATTTT. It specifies CASSYHRRGNQPQHF.